These 18 T cell receptor beta chains came from one sample sequenced in a study of blood T cell repertoires in COVID-19. Measured with immunoSEQ multiplex PCR; TCRdb has only the in-frame clones, and not every one. The sample includes around 60,000 clones, approximately 91% of them seen just once. Sequencing was carried out using peripheral blood. The receptor source for this set is a man in his sixties or seventies with acute or convalescent COVID-19.

This chain uses TRBV25-1 with TRBJ2-5, with 13 bases that match TRBD2. This CDR3 comprises 17 residues. V was clipped by 8 bases and J by 4 bases; unmatched bases: 13. Germline lookup yields CDR1 MGHDK and CDR2 SYGVNS. In DNA, the CDR3 is TGTGCCAGCGAACCGAGACTAGCGGGGGGACTGGCAGAGACCCAGTACTTC. It encodes CASEPRLAGGLAETQYF. Full variable domain (outside the CDR3, taken from reference TRBV25-1 and TRBJ2-5): EADIYQTPRYLVIGTGKKITLECSQTMGHDKMYWYQQDPGMELHLIHYSYGVNSTEKGDLSSESTVSRIRTEHFPLTLESARPSHTSQYLCASEPRLAGGLAETQYFGPGTRLLVL.

The V gene is TRBV18, the J gene TRBJ1-6, with no clear D. With 4 bases removed from V and 7 bases from J, the gap between germline ends came to 14 bases. Germline loops: CDR1 KGHSH, CDR2 LQKENI. The CDR3 covers 15 residues. CDR3 nucleotide sequence: TGTGCCAGCTCACTCCCCCCAGGATCGAATTCACCCCTCCACTTT. It specifies CASSLPPGSNSPLHF.

This chain links TRBV5-4 with TRBJ2-2; 15 bases match TRBD2. The CDR3 runs 15 residues. Germline V gene sequence: CDR1 SGHNT, CDR2 YYREEE (reference sequence). With V trimmed by 4 bases and J by 5 bases, 0 bases remained unmatched. CDR3: CASSGTSGGTGELFF. The DNA for the CDR3 is TGTGCCAGCAGCGGGACTAGCGGGGGGACCGGGGAGCTGTTTTTT.

As to this clone: The same CDR3 arises from other DNA sequences in this sample as well. For the CDR3, the DNA is TGTGCCAGCAGCTTAGCGGGACAGGGGGCCTACGAGCAGTACTTC. It encodes CASSLAGQGAYEQYF. The chain is built from TRBV7-3 and TRBJ2-7; 11 bases are a match to TRBD1. Unmatched junction bases numbered 2, after V lost 2 bases and J lost 2 bases. This CDR3 region has 15 residues. Germline lookup yields CDR1 SGHTA and CDR2 FQGTGA. Looking up the rest from reference TRBV7-3 and TRBJ2-7 gives the full variable domain: GAGVSQTPSNKVTEKGKYVELRCDPISGHTALYWYRQSLGQGPEFLIYFQGTGAADDSGLPNDRFFAVRPEGSVSTLKIQRTERGDSAVYLCASSLAGQGAYEQYFGPGTRLTVT.

The rearrangement uses TRBV18 and TRBJ1-3; TRBD1 might be the D (5 bases). The CDR3 sequence is 15 residues long. V shed 3 bases and J shed 0 bases, with 9 bases lying between them. The V gene's germline CDR1 is KGHSH and CDR2 LQKENI. CDR3 amino acids: CASSPTTVSGNTIYF. Written as DNA, the CDR3 is TGTGCCAGCTCACCCACGACAGTCTCTGGAAACACCATATATTTT.

This clone showed up just once. This rearrangement joins TRBV10-1 to TRBJ1-6; D is undetermined. Germline V gene lookup returns CDR1 WNHNN and CDR2 SYGVQD (reference sequence). CDR3 length: 13 amino acids. V dropped 9 bases and J dropped 3 bases, with 9 bases sitting between them. CDR3 amino acids: CASADYYNSPLHF. CDR3 nucleotide sequence: TGCGCCAGTGCAGATTACTATAATTCACCCCTCCACTTT.

The V gene is TRBV7-2, the J gene TRBJ1-6, with 9 bases fitting TRBD1. This CDR3 is 14 amino acids long. With 1 base clipped from V and 13 bases from J, the junction kept 5 bases outside the gene matches. CDR1 is SGHTA and CDR2 is FQGNSA in the germline V gene. In DNA form, the CDR3 reads TGTGCCAGCAGCTTAGAAGGACAGGGGCTCCCCCTCCACTTT. It translates to CASSLEGQGLPLHF.

The V gene is TRBV19, the J gene TRBJ2-1, with 7 bases aligning to TRBD2. Per the germline V gene, CDR1 is LNHDA and CDR2 is SQIVND (reference sequence). Losses at the gene ends were 3 bases for V and 7 bases for J; bases not matched to a gene: 18. The CDR3 extends over 18 amino acids. This CDR3 is CASSIWGLKAGTFNEQFF. The CDR3 nucleotides are TGTGCCAGTAGTATCTGGGGCCTTAAAGCGGGGACCTTTAATGAGCAGTTCTTC. Looking up the rest from reference TRBV19 and TRBJ2-1 gives the full variable domain: DGGITQSPKYLFRKEGQNVTLSCEQNLNHDAMYWYRQDPGQGLRLIYYSQIVNDFQKGDIAEGYSVSREKKESFPLTVTSAQKNPTAFYLCASSIWGLKAGTFNEQFFGPGTRLTVL.

The chain couples TRBV27 to TRBJ1-5; TRBD1 might be the D (6 bases). Germline lookup yields CDR1 MNHEY and CDR2 SMNVEV (reference sequence). V was cut by 3 bases and J by 0 bases, with 9 bases left in between. There are 15 residues in the CDR3. CDR3 nucleotide sequence: TGTGCCAGCAGTTTTCAGGGGTATAGCAATCAGCCCCAGCATTTT. Protein: CASSFQGYSNQPQHF.

The rearrangement links TRBV7-7 to TRBJ2-2; the D is unclear. Germline CDR1 SSHAT, CDR2 FNYEAQ (reference sequence). There are 19 residues in the CDR3. V shed 1 base and J shed 0 bases, with 18 bases lying between them. The chain's CDR3 is CASSLETASNFPNTGELFF. CDR3 nucleotide sequence: TGTGCCAGCAGCTTAGAGACTGCCTCTAATTTCCCGAACACCGGGGAGCTGTTTTTT.

This clone was detected once. The chain recombines TRBV6-5 with TRBJ2-3; TRBD1 might be the D (6 bases). Germline-derived CDR1 and CDR2 are MNHEY and SVGAGI. The V gene lost 5 bases and the J gene lost 4 bases, with 13 bases spanning the gap. The CDR3 is made up of 14 amino acids. CDR3 nucleotides: TGTGCCAGCAGTACCTACAGGGACGCAGATACGCAGTATTTT. It encodes CASSTYRDADTQYF.

The rearrangement uses TRBV28 and TRBJ2-2, with D unresolved. The V end lost 5 bases, the J end lost 1 base, and 8 bases lay between the germline ends. Germline CDR1 is MDHEN and CDR2 is SYDVKM. This CDR3 region has 14 residues. CDR3 in DNA: TGTGCCAGCAGTACCCGACTGAACACCGGGGAGCTGTTTTTT. This translates into CASSTRLNTGELFF. Together with reference TRBV28 and TRBJ2-2, the CDR3 gives the full variable domain: DVKVTQSSRYLVKRTGEKVFLECVQDMDHENMFWYRQDPGLGLRLIYFSYDVKMKEKGDIPEGYSVSREKKERFSLILESASTNQTSMYLCASSTRLNTGELFFGEGSRLTVL.

The CDR3, as DNA: TGTGCCAGCAGCTTACCACTAGCGGGGGGGAATTACGAGCAGTACTTC. This sequence encodes CASSLPLAGGNYEQYF. V is TRBV11-3 and J is TRBJ2-7, with 13 bases identical to TRBD2. CDR1 is SGHNT, CDR2 YENEEA, per germline. Trimming at V came to 2 bases and at J to 4 bases, leaving 5 bases not matched to a gene. The CDR3 is 16 amino acids.

The chain joins TRBV5-5 to TRBJ1-5; D call uncertain. Germline CDR1 and CDR2: SGHKS and YYEKEE (reference sequence). The CDR3 is 14 residues long. V lost 0 bases and J lost 4, with 8 bases in between. The CDR3 region is CASSLAADNQPQHF. The CDR3 DNA sequence: TGTGCCAGCAGCTTGGCGGCGGATAATCAGCCCCAGCATTTT.

V usage is TRBV30 and J usage is TRBJ2-7; 7 positions match TRBD1. The CDR3 runs 15 residues. The junction had 15 bases not matched to a gene; V was cut back by 1 base and J by 9 bases. Germline assignment: CDR1 GTSNPN and CDR2 SVGIG (reference sequence). The CDR3 protein is CAWSDRGRASRVQYF. Here the CDR3 DNA reads TGTGCCTGGAGTGACAGGGGTCGGGCTTCTCGTGTGCAGTACTTC.

This chain connects TRBV10-3 to TRBJ2-2; possible D gene TRBD2, 6 bases. Germline CDR1 is ENHRY and CDR2 is SYGVKD. CDR3 length: 16 amino acids. V was clipped by 0 bases and J by 2 bases, with 10 bases between them. CDR3 protein: CAISESNGGNTGELFF. CDR3 nucleotide sequence: TGTGCCATCAGTGAGTCCAACGGGGGTAACACCGGGGAGCTGTTTTTT.

The chain joins TRBV19 to TRBJ1-2; TRBD1 matches 8 bases. Germline CDR1 reads LNHDA; CDR2 reads SQIVND (reference sequence). This CDR3 spans 17 amino acids. Trimming took 6 bases from V and 0 from J; bases not matched to a gene: 12. The DNA of the CDR3 is TGTGCCAGTAGGCCTCCTTTTGCAGGGGGCGCTAACTATGGCTACACCTTC. Translated: CASRPPFAGGANYGYTF.

The genes are TRBV2 and TRBJ1-1; TRBD1 is a possible D gene (5 bases). CDR3 length equals 14 residues. Trimming shortened V by 2 bases and J by 4 bases, and 11 bases separated the two germline ends. Germline loops: CDR1 SNHLY, CDR2 FYNNEI. CDR3 sequence: CASSEKGHRTEAFF. The CDR3 DNA reads TGTGCCAGCAGTGAAAAAGGACATCGCACTGAAGCTTTCTTT.